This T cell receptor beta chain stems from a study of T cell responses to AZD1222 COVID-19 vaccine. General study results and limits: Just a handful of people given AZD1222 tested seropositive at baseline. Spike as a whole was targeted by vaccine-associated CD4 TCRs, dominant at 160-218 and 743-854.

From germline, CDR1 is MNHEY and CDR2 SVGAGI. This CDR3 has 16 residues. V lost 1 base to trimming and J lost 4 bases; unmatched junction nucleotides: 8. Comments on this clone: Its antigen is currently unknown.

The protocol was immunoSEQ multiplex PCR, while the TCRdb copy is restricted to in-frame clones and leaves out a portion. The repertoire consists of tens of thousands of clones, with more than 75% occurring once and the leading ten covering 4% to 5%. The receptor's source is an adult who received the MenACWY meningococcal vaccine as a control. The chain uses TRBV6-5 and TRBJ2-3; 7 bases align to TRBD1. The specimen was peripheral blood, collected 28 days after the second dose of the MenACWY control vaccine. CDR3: CASSYLRQGSPDTQYF. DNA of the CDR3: TGTGCCAGCAGTTACTTGCGACAGGGAAGCCCAGATACGCAGTATTTT.